Shown below are 7 T cell receptor beta chains from a single sample sequenced in a study of blood T cell repertoires in COVID-19. Sequenced by immunoSEQ multiplex PCR; TCRdb stores in-frame clones only, minus some. Of approximately 100,000 clones listed, 84% are singletons. Sequencing was done on a sample of peripheral blood. Source of these receptors: a man aged 60-69 years with acute or convalescent COVID-19.

The chain links TRBV6-1 to TRBJ2-7; maybe TRBD2 (6 bases). The CDR3 is 20 amino acids. The ends were cut back, 1 base at V and 4 bases at J, with 29 bases in the middle. Germline CDR1 is MNHNS and CDR2 is SASEGT. The CDR3 here is CASSEGSAPVLGGVGYEQYF. The CDR3 nucleotides read TGTGCCAGCAGTGAAGGCAGCGCTCCGGTTCTAGGCGGGGTTGGATACGAGCAGTACTTC.

This clone was counted a few times. V gene TRBV14 combines with J gene TRBJ2-7; 10 bases align to TRBD1. The CDR3 consists of 15 residues. Losses at the gene ends were 1 base for V and 3 bases for J; bases not matched to a gene: 3. Germline loops: CDR1 SGHDN, CDR2 FVKESK. CDR3 coding DNA: TGTGCCAGCAGCCAAGGGACAGGGGGGGTCTACGAGCAGTACTTC. Residues: CASSQGTGGVYEQYF.

The chain joins TRBV3-1 (or the pseudogene TRBV3-2) to TRBJ1-1, with 8 nucleotides matching TRBD1. Trimming at V came to 0 bases and at J to 4 bases, leaving 7 bases not matched to a gene. Germline values: CDR1 LGHDT, CDR2 YNNKEL (reference sequence). The CDR3 runs 16 residues. CDR3 in DNA: TGTGCCAGCAGCCAAGATATCGGCAGGGGGCTCACTGAAGCTTTCTTT. This encodes CASSQDIGRGLTEAFF.

The chain recombines TRBV7-9 with TRBJ2-1; possibly TRBD2 for D (5 bases). The CDR3 contains 17 residues. V lost 1 base and J lost 4, with 17 bases in between. Germline V gene lookup returns CDR1 SEHNR and CDR2 FQNEAQ (reference sequence). The CDR3: CASSLGTRRRFYNEQFF. The DNA for the CDR3 is TGTGCCAGCAGCTTAGGGACCAGGAGGCGTTTTTACAATGAGCAGTTCTTC.

CDR3 bases: TGTGCCAGTAGGGGAGCGGGGTTTAATAATGAGCAGTTCTTC. It yields the protein CASRGAGFNNEQFF. J is TRBJ2-1 and V is TRBV19, with TRBD2 matching 7 bases. CDR1 and CDR2 (germline): LNHDA, SQIVND (reference sequence). Germline trimming cut 6 bases from V and 7 bases from J; bases unmatched to any gene: 9. This CDR3 has 14 amino acids.

V usage is TRBV7-2 and J usage is TRBJ1-1; possibly TRBD1 for D (5 bases). The germline CDR1 and CDR2 sequences are SGHTA and FQGNSA. The CDR3 totals 15 residues. V was clipped by 3 bases and J by 5 bases, with 16 bases between them. The CDR3 here is CASSLTQGGGTEAFF. The CDR3 bases are TGTGCCAGCAGCTTGACGCAGGGAGGTGGGACTGAAGCTTTCTTT.

CDR3 sequence (DNA): TGTGCCAGCAGCCTTTTAGCGGGGTCTGACTCCGAGCAGTACTTC. Its translation is CASSLLAGSDSEQYF. The V and J genes are TRBV28 and TRBJ2-7, with 8 bases that match TRBD2. Germline V gene sequence: CDR1 MDHEN, CDR2 SYDVKM. Trimming took 6 bases from V and 6 from J; bases not matched to a gene: 13. The CDR3 length is 15 residues.